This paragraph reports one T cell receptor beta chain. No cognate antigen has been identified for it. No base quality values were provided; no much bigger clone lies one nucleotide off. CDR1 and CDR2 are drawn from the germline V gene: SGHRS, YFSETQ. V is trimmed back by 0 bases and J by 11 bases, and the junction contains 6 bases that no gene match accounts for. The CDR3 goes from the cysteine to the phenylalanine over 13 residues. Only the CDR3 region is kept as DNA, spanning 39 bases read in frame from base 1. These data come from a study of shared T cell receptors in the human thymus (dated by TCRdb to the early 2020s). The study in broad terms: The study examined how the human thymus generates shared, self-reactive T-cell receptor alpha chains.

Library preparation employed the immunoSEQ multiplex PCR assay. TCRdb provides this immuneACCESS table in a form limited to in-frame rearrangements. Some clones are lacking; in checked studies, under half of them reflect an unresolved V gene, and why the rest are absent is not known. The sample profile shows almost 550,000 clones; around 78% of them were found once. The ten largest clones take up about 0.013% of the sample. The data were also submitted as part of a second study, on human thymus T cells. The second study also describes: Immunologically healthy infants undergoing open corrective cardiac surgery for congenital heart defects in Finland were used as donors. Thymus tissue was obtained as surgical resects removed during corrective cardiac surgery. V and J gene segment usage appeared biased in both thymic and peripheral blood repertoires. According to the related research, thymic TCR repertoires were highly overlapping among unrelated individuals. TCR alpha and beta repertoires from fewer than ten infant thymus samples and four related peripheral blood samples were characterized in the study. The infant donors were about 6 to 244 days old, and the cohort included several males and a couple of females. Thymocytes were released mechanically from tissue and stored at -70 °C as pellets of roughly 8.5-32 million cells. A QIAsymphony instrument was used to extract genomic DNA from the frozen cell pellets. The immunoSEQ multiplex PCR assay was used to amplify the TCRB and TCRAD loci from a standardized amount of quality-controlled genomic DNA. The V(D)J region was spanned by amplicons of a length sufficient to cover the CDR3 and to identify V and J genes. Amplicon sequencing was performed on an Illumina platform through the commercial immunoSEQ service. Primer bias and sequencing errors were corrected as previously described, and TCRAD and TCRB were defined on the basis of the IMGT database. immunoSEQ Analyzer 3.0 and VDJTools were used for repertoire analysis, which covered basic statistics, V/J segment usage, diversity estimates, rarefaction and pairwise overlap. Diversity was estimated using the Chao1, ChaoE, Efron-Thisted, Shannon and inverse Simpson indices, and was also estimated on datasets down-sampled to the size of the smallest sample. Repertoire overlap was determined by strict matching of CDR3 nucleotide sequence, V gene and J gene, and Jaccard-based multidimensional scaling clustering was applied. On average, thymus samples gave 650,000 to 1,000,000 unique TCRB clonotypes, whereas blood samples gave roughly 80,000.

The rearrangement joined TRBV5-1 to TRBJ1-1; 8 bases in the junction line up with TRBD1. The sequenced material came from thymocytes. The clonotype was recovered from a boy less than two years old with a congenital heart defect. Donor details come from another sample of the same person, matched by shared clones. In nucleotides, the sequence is TGCGCCAGCAGCTTGGTTCCCAGGGGGCGGGCTTTCTTT. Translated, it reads CASSLVPRGRAFF.